Ten or more counts support the clone carrying this TCR beta chain. Its matching antigen is unknown. Trimming took 5 bases from V and 3 from J; bases not matched to a gene: 11. CDR1 is SEHNR, CDR2 FQNEAQ, per germline (reference sequence). This CDR3 has 17 residues. The sample comes from a study of T cell repertoires in cytomegalovirus infection. Study-level results: The ex vivo response was dominated by HLA-C-restricted CMV-specific TCR beta clonotypes.

Each CDR3 protein is one row after TCRdb ran MiXCR on the reads. The sample lists some 150,000 distinct CDR3 sequences, about 6.5% seen once, with roughly 18% in the top ten. The TCR sequence derives from a human donor in good health (CMV status not recorded). Some clones in this sample may be carry-over from other donors' samples. Sequenced material: PBMCs. J is TRBJ2-1 and V is TRBV7-9; 9 bases are shared with TRBD1. In nucleotides, the CDR3 is TGTGCCAGCAGCGGACGGTGGACAGGGGAAAACTACAATGAGCAGTTCTTC. Its protein is CASSGRWTGENYNEQFF.